In this sample, the clone carrying this T cell receptor beta chain turned up a few times. This sample is drawn from a study of blood T cell repertoires in COVID-19. Background on the study: Acute-phase and convalescent COVID-19 samples originated in the United States, Italy and Spain.

As processed by the authors: The authors estimated nucleated cell counts from reference gene primer amplification. Sequencing was performed with immunoSEQ multiplex PCR; in TCRdb, only in-frame clones are kept and a portion is missing. The DNA was the basis for D and trimming; V, J and clone size are from that table. There are 150,000 to 200,000 clones in the sample; about 89% occur only once, and around 3.5% lies in the top ten. Sequencing was carried out using peripheral blood. The source is a man in his 70s with acute or convalescent COVID-19.

The CDR3 region has the DNA TGTGCCTGGAGTAGACTAGCGGGGGACGGCGGGGAGCTGTTTTTT. Protein sequence: CAWSRLAGDGGELFF. The V gene is TRBV30, the J gene TRBJ2-2, with 12 bases lining up with TRBD2. This CDR3 region has 15 residues. J gave up 7 bases and V 2 bases, and 5 bases lay outside the gene matches. CDR1 is GTSNPN, CDR2 SVGIG, per germline (reference sequence).